The rows below give T cell receptor beta chains drawn from one sample of a study of blood T cell repertoires in COVID-19. Clones were sequenced by immunoSEQ multiplex PCR, and TCRdb holds only the in-frame ones, with some missing. The sample contains hundreds of thousands of clones, approximately 85% of which appear only once. The specimen sequenced was peripheral blood. Receptors originate from a human donor in a cohort sampled during active COVID-19. Each CDR3 is given with its conserved first and last residue. Fields, in order: D gene, clone size, V gene, J gene, CDR3 DNA, CDR3 protein. The D gene is left open where the match is weak. Expanded clones are given a class, and other clones once, few, many or no size at all.

D: TRBD1
size: -
V: TRBV2
J: TRBJ1-6
DNA: TGTGCCAGCAGGGGGGGACAGCAGAATAATTCACCCCTCCACTTT
CDR3: CASRGGQQNNSPLHF

D: TRBD1
size: -
V: TRBV7-2
J: TRBJ1-6
DNA: TGTGCCAGCAGTCTACAGGGGCCCAATTCACCCCTCCACTTT
CDR3: CASSLQGPNSPLHF

D: -
size: -
V: TRBV21-1
J: TRBJ2-5
DNA: TGTGCCAGCAGCAAAGGTGGGGCTAGCGGGAGTGGAGAGACCCAGTACTTC
CDR3: CASSKGGASGSGETQYF

D: -
size: -
V: TRBV5-4
J: TRBJ2-4
DNA: TGTGCCAGCAGCTCTAACAGGGAAAAAAACATTCAGTACTTC
CDR3: CASSSNREKNIQYF

D: -
size: -
V: TRBV30
J: TRBJ1-1
DNA: TGTGCCTGGAGTCGACGGGTAACTGGCACCACTGAAGCTTTCTTT
CDR3: CAWSRRVTGTTEAFF

D: -
size: -
V: TRBV6-2/TRBV6-3
J: TRBJ2-7
DNA: TGTGCCAGCAGCTCCGGAACTAGCTATCCCTACGAGCAGTACTTC
CDR3: CASSSGTSYPYEQYF

D: TRBD1
size: -
V: TRBV2
J: TRBJ2-1
DNA: TGTGCCAGCAGTGATCTAGTCGGACAGGGGGGGAATGAGCAGTTCTTC
CDR3: CASSDLVGQGGNEQFF

D: TRBD1
size: -
V: TRBV28
J: TRBJ1-2
DNA: TGTGCCAGCAGTTCACCGTCCTATAAACAGGGGCGGCGTGTTGGGCTGAACTATGGCTACACCTTC
CDR3: CASSSPSYKQGRRVGLNYGYTF

D: TRBD1
size: -
V: TRBV18
J: TRBJ1-2
DNA: TGTGCCAGCTCACCTCTTGACAGGGCCCTAAATGGCTACACCTTC
CDR3: CASSPLDRALNGYTF

D: -
size: few
V: TRBV16
J: TRBJ1-5
DNA: TGTGCCAGCAGCCAATGGTTGGGCCAGCCCCAGCATTTT
CDR3: CASSQWLGQPQHF

D: -
size: -
V: TRBV3-1/TRBV3-2
J: TRBJ2-5
DNA: TGTGCCAGCAGCCAAGCGGGGCTAGCGCAAGAGACCCAGTACTTC
CDR3: CASSQAGLAQETQYF

D: -
size: -
V: TRBV20-1
J: TRBJ2-1
DNA: TGCAGTGCCCCCGAGGGTAAAAGGCAGTTCTTC
CDR3: CSAPEGKRQFF

D: -
size: -
V: TRBV4-3
J: TRBJ2-3
DNA: TGCGCCAGCAGCCAAAGTCCGGGAACCACAGATACGCAGTATTTT
CDR3: CASSQSPGTTDTQYF

D: TRBD2
size: once
V: TRBV30
J: TRBJ2-7
DNA: TGTGCCTGGAGTCCCGGACTAGCGGGAGCCCGGGAGCAGTACTTC
CDR3: CAWSPGLAGAREQYF

D: -
size: -
V: TRBV7-2
J: TRBJ2-3
DNA: TGTGCCAGCAGCTTATGGCCCACCGGGGAGACCACAGATACGCAGTATTTT
CDR3: CASSLWPTGETTDTQYF

D: -
size: -
V: TRBV6-2/TRBV6-3
J: TRBJ2-7
DNA: TGTGCCAGCAGCAATCGAGGGCCAAACGAGCAGTACTTC
CDR3: CASSNRGPNEQYF

D: TRBD1
size: few
V: TRBV7-9
J: TRBJ2-7
DNA: TGTGCCAGCAGCTTAAGGACAGGGGGCAGTCTCGACGAGCAGTACTTC
CDR3: CASSLRTGGSLDEQYF

D: -
size: once
V: TRBV7-9
J: TRBJ2-2
DNA: TGTGCCAGCAGAGGGGAGAACACCGGGGAGCTGTTTTTT
CDR3: CASRGENTGELFF

D: -
size: -
V: TRBV6-1
J: TRBJ1-5
DNA: TGTGCCAGCAGTGAAGGATGGAGGGGCAATCAGCCCCAGCATTTT
CDR3: CASSEGWRGNQPQHF

D: -
size: once
V: TRBV4-3
J: TRBJ2-1
DNA: TGCGCCAGCAGCCCTTTCTATACCGGGTACAATGAGCAGTTCTTC
CDR3: CASSPFYTGYNEQFF

D: TRBD1
size: once
V: TRBV19
J: TRBJ1-1
DNA: TGTGCCAGTACCGAATTGGGGGACAGGGTCACTGAAGCTTTCTTT
CDR3: CASTELGDRVTEAFF

D: TRBD2
size: -
V: TRBV29-1
J: TRBJ2-1
DNA: TGCAGCGTTGAAGGGTTGCGGGAGACACCCAGTGAGCAGTTCTTC
CDR3: CSVEGLRETPSEQFF

D: -
size: -
V: TRBV4-3
J: TRBJ1-1
DNA: TGCGCCAGCAGCAAAATCACGGGGGGCGGTGACACTGAAGCTTTCTTT
CDR3: CASSKITGGGDTEAFF

D: TRBD2
size: -
V: TRBV5-1
J: TRBJ2-1
DNA: TGCGCCAGCAGCTCTCCCCTGAGAGCGGGAGGGTACAATGAGCAGTTCTTC
CDR3: CASSSPLRAGGYNEQFF

D: -
size: -
V: TRBV7-9
J: TRBJ1-2
DNA: TGTGCCAGCAGCCCTGGGCGCTACTATGGCTACACCTTC
CDR3: CASSPGRYYGYTF

D: TRBD2
size: -
V: TRBV28
J: TRBJ2-1
DNA: TGTGCCACCAAGACTAGCGGCTACAATGAGCAGTTCTTC
CDR3: CATKTSGYNEQFF

D: TRBD2
size: once
V: TRBV9
J: TRBJ2-1
DNA: TGTGCCAGCAGCGCCGGGACTAGCGGAACTGCGGGGTACAATGAGCAGTTCTTC
CDR3: CASSAGTSGTAGYNEQFF

D: -
size: -
V: TRBV5-3
J: TRBJ2-1
DNA: TGTGCCAGAAGCTCGAACCCAGGGGGGCAGGCTGGCTCCTACAATGAGCAGTTCTTC
CDR3: CARSSNPGGQAGSYNEQFF

D: -
size: -
V: TRBV5-6
J: TRBJ1-1
DNA: TGTGCCAGCAGCTCGTTGACAGAGGAAGCTTTCTTT
CDR3: CASSSLTEEAFF

D: TRBD2
size: -
V: TRBV5-1
J: TRBJ2-7
DNA: TGCGCCAGCAGCTTGGCGCGACTAGCGGTACCCTACGAGCAGTACTTC
CDR3: CASSLARLAVPYEQYF

D: -
size: many
V: TRBV25-1
J: TRBJ1-1
DNA: TGTGCCAGCAGTGAAATCCGACAGGCCCAGCTTTTC
CDR3: CASSEIRQAQLF

D: TRBD2
size: -
V: TRBV5-3
J: TRBJ2-3
DNA: TGTGCCAGAAGCTTGTGCGAAGCGGGAGGGCCTGCAATGTTTGGTACGCAGTATTTT
CDR3: CARSLCEAGGPAMFGTQYF

D: -
size: -
V: TRBV2
J: TRBJ1-6
DNA: TGTGCCAGCGACGGACAGCCTGAGACCCCTAGGACACCCCTCCACTTT
CDR3: CASDGQPETPRTPLHF

D: -
size: -
V: TRBV28
J: TRBJ1-1
DNA: TGTGCCAGCAGTTCGGGATCATTGAACACTGAAGCTTTCTTT
CDR3: CASSSGSLNTEAFF

D: -
size: -
V: TRBV7-9
J: TRBJ1-2
DNA: TGTGCCAGCAGCCTCGGGGGCTATGGCTACACCTTC
CDR3: CASSLGGYGYTF

D: TRBD1
size: -
V: TRBV27
J: TRBJ2-1
DNA: TGTGCCAGCAGTCGGGACAGGGGGTACAATGAGCAGTTCTTC
CDR3: CASSRDRGYNEQFF

D: TRBD1
size: -
V: TRBV12-3/TRBV12-4
J: TRBJ1-3
DNA: TGTGCCAGCAGTTTGCTCAGGGGGAACACCATATATTTT
CDR3: CASSLLRGNTIYF

D: -
size: -
V: TRBV19
J: TRBJ2-5
DNA: TGTGCCAGTAGTATTGAGGGCCAGGCGCAGACCCAGTACTTC
CDR3: CASSIEGQAQTQYF

D: -
size: -
V: TRBV6-2/TRBV6-3
J: TRBJ1-2
DNA: TGTGCCAGCAGCTTGGACAGCATATATGGCTACACCTTC
CDR3: CASSLDSIYGYTF

D: -
size: -
V: TRBV5-5
J: TRBJ2-5
DNA: TGTGCCAGCAGCTTAGAGTTTGATACCCAGTACTTC
CDR3: CASSLEFDTQYF

D: -
size: -
V: TRBV3-1/TRBV3-2
J: TRBJ1-6
DNA: TGTGCCAGCAGCCTGGGCACTTATAATTCGCCCCTCCACTTT
CDR3: CASSLGTYNSPLHF

D: -
size: -
V: TRBV10-3
J: TRBJ2-1
DNA: TGTGCCATCAGTGCGGTCGGGGGCAATGAGCAGTTCTTC
CDR3: CAISAVGGNEQFF

D: TRBD2
size: many
V: TRBV6-1
J: TRBJ2-7
DNA: TGTGCCAGCAGTGAATCCCGAAGTGGTAGCGGGACCTACGAGCAGTACTTC
CDR3: CASSESRSGSGTYEQYF

D: -
size: -
V: TRBV10-3
J: TRBJ1-5
DNA: TGTGCCATCAGTGTATCAGGGGATCAGCCCCAGCATTTT
CDR3: CAISVSGDQPQHF

D: TRBD2
size: -
V: TRBV15
J: TRBJ2-1
DNA: TGTGCCACCAGCAGGCTAGCGGGAGAGAGCAATGAGCAGTTCTTC
CDR3: CATSRLAGESNEQFF

D: -
size: -
V: TRBV20-1
J: TRBJ1-1
DNA: TGCAGTTCCCGGGGGGACACTGAAGCTTTCTTT
CDR3: CSSRGDTEAFF

D: TRBD2
size: -
V: TRBV19
J: TRBJ2-3
DNA: TGTGCCAGTACCCCGGGACTAGCGGGACCTGGGGATACGCAGTATTTT
CDR3: CASTPGLAGPGDTQYF

D: TRBD2
size: once
V: TRBV11-3
J: TRBJ2-1
DNA: TGTGCCAGCAGCACCGGGACTAGCGGCTACAATGAGCAGTTCTTC
CDR3: CASSTGTSGYNEQFF

D: -
size: -
V: TRBV30
J: TRBJ2-3
DNA: TGTGCCTGGAGGGTAGCGGTCACAGATACGCAGTATTTT
CDR3: CAWRVAVTDTQYF

D: TRBD1
size: -
V: TRBV9
J: TRBJ1-2
DNA: TGTGCCAGCAGCCCCGGGACAGGGGGAAGTGGGGCCTCCGGGGGCTACACCTTC
CDR3: CASSPGTGGSGASGGYTF

D: -
size: -
V: TRBV13
J: TRBJ1-1
DNA: TGTGCCAGCAGCCTCTCCGGGACATTCTCTTCGTCTTTCTTT
CDR3: CASSLSGTFSSSFF

D: -
size: -
V: TRBV3-1/TRBV3-2
J: TRBJ1-6
DNA: TGTGCCAGCAGGGGGGGGGATAAAAGGTCACCCCTCCACTTT
CDR3: CASRGGDKRSPLHF

D: -
size: -
V: TRBV6-5
J: TRBJ2-7
DNA: TGTGCCAGCACCTACGGTAGGGGCGAGCAGTACTTC
CDR3: CASTYGRGEQYF

D: -
size: -
V: TRBV11-2
J: TRBJ1-2
DNA: TGTGCCAGCAGCCTGGGGGGTTATGGCTACACCTTC
CDR3: CASSLGGYGYTF

D: TRBD1
size: -
V: TRBV18
J: TRBJ2-2
DNA: TGTGCCAGCTCACTACAGGGGGTCCTCAACACCGGGGAGCTGTTTTTT
CDR3: CASSLQGVLNTGELFF

D: -
size: -
V: TRBV9
J: TRBJ1-1
DNA: TGTGCCAGCAGTTGGGCAGTAGACACTGAAGCTTTCTTT
CDR3: CASSWAVDTEAFF

D: -
size: -
V: TRBV5-8
J: TRBJ1-5
DNA: TGTGCCAGCAGCGCCGGCACAGCGGGCCAGCCCCAGCATTTT
CDR3: CASSAGTAGQPQHF

D: -
size: -
V: TRBV6-5
J: TRBJ2-3
DNA: TGTGCCAGCACCCAGACTGGAGGCACAGATACGCAGTATTTT
CDR3: CASTQTGGTDTQYF

D: TRBD1
size: -
V: TRBV9
J: TRBJ2-7
DNA: TGTGCCAGCAGCCTCGAGACTGATGTACAGGGGGAGCAGTACTTC
CDR3: CASSLETDVQGEQYF

D: -
size: -
V: TRBV6-5
J: TRBJ2-7
DNA: TGTGCCAGCAGTTCCGGACAGTCCTACGAGCAGTACTTC
CDR3: CASSSGQSYEQYF